This TCR beta chain was identified in a study of CD8+CD57+ T cells in acquired aplastic anemia. Whole-study context: DNA from sorted CD4+ and CD8+ cells averaged about 3.2 ug. Findings and caveats of the study: The same twenty-nine CD8+ CDR3 sequences occurred in patients and in controls.

In this sample, this clonotype turned up a few times. Its target is unknown. CDR3 and TCR beta VDJ profiling relied on genomic DNA as the template. TCRdb redid the calling of the reads with MiXCR, one entry per CDR3 protein. The sample consists of 250,000 to 300,000 distinct CDR3 sequences, around 60% of them appearing once. Sequencing used sorted CD4+, CD8+, or CD8+CD57+ T cells (not recorded which) from PBMCs. This clonotype was obtained from a human donor with severe aplastic anemia or a healthy control (not recorded which).

The CDR3 nucleotides read TGTGCCAGCAGCTTAGCGTACGGCAACGAGCAGTACTTC. Translated, it gives CASSLAYGNEQYF. V usage is TRBV7-2 and J usage is TRBJ2-7, with D hard to call. Germline CDR1 SGHTA, CDR2 FQGNSA. This CDR3 has 13 amino acids. V lost 0 bases to trimming and J lost 5 bases, with 8 bases between them.